The following is a T cell receptor beta chain sequence with its context. The antigen is undetermined. An immunoSEQ assay, version v3.0, was performed at survey level. The repertoire was sequenced with immunoSEQ multiplex PCR; TCRdb's copy has only in-frame clones and lacks some. The sample carries approximately 25,000 clones, 86% recorded once. The entry originates in a study of long-term antiretroviral therapy in people with HIV. Turning to the study itself: It was about a decade before the 2015 immediate-ART recommendation that the earliest samples were taken.

The V gene's germline CDR1 is SNHLY and CDR2 FYNNEI. V shed 0 bases and J shed 6 bases, with 14 bases lying between them. This CDR3 comprises 15 residues. Findings and caveats of the study: Clones that had undergone expansion before ART dominated the repertoire at all time points. Collection spanned 2004 to 2017; ART regimens may be less effective than current ones. CDR3 lengths in HIV samples spanned a narrower range than controls.

Material: unsorted PBMCs, obtained 1.2 years after starting antiretroviral therapy. The V gene is TRBV2, the J gene TRBJ2-5; unclear D gene. This sequence was found in a man aged 50 to 60 with HIV. CDR3 in amino acids: CASSEASRVAKTQYF. The CDR3, as DNA: TGTGCCAGCAGTGAAGCATCCCGGGTTGCGAAGACCCAGTACTTC.